This T cell receptor beta chain was recovered during a study of blood T cell repertoires in COVID-19. For the study at large: Samples representing acute and convalescent COVID-19 were sourced from the United States, Italy and Spain. Sample material is recorded as cDNA or gDNA derived from T cells, B-cell-depleted T cells, or PBMCs.

In the authors' methods: Amplification of reference gene primers provided the estimated nucleated cell counts. Method: immunoSEQ multiplex PCR; TCRdb's copy keeps in-frame clones and lacks some. V, J and clone size derive from that table, while D and trimming were established from the DNA sequence. The table has about 200,000 clones, around four fifths seen once; the top ten hold about 8.9%. The CDR3 extends over 16 amino acids. Trimming took off 3 bases at V and 0 bases at J, with 14 bases between the two ends. CDR1 and CDR2 from the germline V gene are DFQATT and SNEGSKA (reference sequence). The chain joins TRBV20-1 to TRBJ2-2; maybe TRBD2 (6 bases). Sequencing input: peripheral blood. The sequence was collected from a woman in her fifties or sixties with acute or convalescent COVID-19. The CDR3 DNA follows: TGCAGTGCTAGTGTGGCCTTAGCGGCGAACACCGGGGAGCTGTTTTTT. This sequence encodes CSASVALAANTGELFF.